One sample yielded the 4 T cell receptor beta chains listed below, sequenced in a study of shared clonotypes between healthy human individuals. Here immunoSEQ multiplex PCR was the method, and the copy in TCRdb shows in-frame clones only, minus some. The sample holds around 700,000 clones, about 90% seen once. Naive CD8 cells comprised CD45RO-negative, CCR7-positively selected cells, excluding terminally differentiated effector memory CD45RA+ cells. Specimen: naive CD8+ T cells sorted from blood. Receptor source: a young man in good health.

The CDR3, as DNA: TGTGCCAGCAGTGATTTTGGGGGAGCCCTGACAGATACGCAGTATTTT. It specifies CASSDFGGALTDTQYF. The chain combines TRBV2 with TRBJ2-3; possibly TRBD1 or TRBD2 for D (5 bases each). The germline V gene has CDR1 SNHLY and CDR2 FYNNEI. The V gene lost 3 bases and the J gene lost 3 bases, with 16 bases spanning the gap. The CDR3 has 16 amino acids. The variable domain in full, completed from reference TRBV2 and TRBJ2-3, reads EPEVTQTPSHQVTQMGQEVILRCVPISNHLYFYWYRQILGQKVEFLVSFYNNEISEKSEIFDDQFSVERPDGSNFTLKIRSTKLEDSAMYFCASSDFGGALTDTQYFGPGTRLTVL.

This clone was recorded only once. The rearrangement uses TRBV6-6 and TRBJ1-4; D is uncertain. Germline V gene lookup returns CDR1 MNHNY and CDR2 SVGAGI (reference sequence). The CDR3 is 11 amino acids. V shed 3 bases and J shed 8 bases, with 4 bases lying between them. The chain's CDR3 is CASSYREKLFF. The CDR3 bases are TGTGCCAGCAGTTATAGGGAAAAACTGTTTTTT.

The chain carries TRBV9 and TRBJ2-3; D could derive from TRBD1 or TRBD2 (5 bases each). The germline V gene encodes CDR1 SGDLS and CDR2 YYNGEE. This CDR3 region has 14 residues. Trimming pared 3 bases from V and 4 bases from J, leaving 12 bases between. Here the CDR3 reads CASSAGTVPDTQYF. CDR3 nucleotides: TGTGCCAGCAGCGCTGGGACGGTCCCAGATACGCAGTATTTT.

The V and J genes are TRBV28 and TRBJ2-1, with TRBD2 identical over 9 bases. V shed 3 bases and J 8 bases; nucleotides not matched to a gene: 5. The CDR3 loop spans 14 amino acids. CDR1 and CDR2 from the germline V gene are MDHEN and SYDVKM. The DNA for the CDR3 is TGTGCCAGCAGTTTGGCGGGAGGGGCACATGAGCAGTTCTTC. Its translation is CASSLAGGAHEQFF. The whole variable domain, remainder taken from reference TRBV28 and TRBJ2-1, is DVKVTQSSRYLVKRTGEKVFLECVQDMDHENMFWYRQDPGLGLRLIYFSYDVKMKEKGDIPEGYSVSREKKERFSLILESASTNQTSMYLCASSLAGGAHEQFFGPGTRLTVL.